This entry lists 10 T cell receptor beta chains sequenced from one sample in a study of T cell changes during pregnancy in multiple sclerosis. Only in-frame clones appear in the TCRdb table, and some are missing; sequencing was by immunoSEQ multiplex PCR. The sample records fewer than 40,000 clones, 90% being singletons. The sequences come from CD8+ T cells from peripheral blood mononuclear cells, collected before pregnancy. Receptors originate from a female donor with multiple sclerosis, enrolled in a pregnancy study.

This sequence joins TRBV19 and TRBJ1-5, with 8 nucleotides matching TRBD1. Unmatched junction bases numbered 9, after V lost 10 bases and J lost 7 bases. Looked up from germline, CDR1 is LNHDA and CDR2 is SQIVND (reference sequence). CDR3 length: 13 residues. CDR3: CATFGQGGQPQHF. For the CDR3, the DNA is TGTGCCACCTTCGGACAGGGCGGGCAGCCCCAGCATTTT.

The chain uses TRBV2 and TRBJ2-7, with 7 bases matching TRBD1. The germline CDR1 and CDR2 sequences are SNHLY and FYNNEI. The CDR3 covers 13 residues. After removal of 6 bases from V and 5 bases from J, the junction contained 7 bases not matched to a gene. The CDR3: CASSSTGMDEQYF. The CDR3 DNA is TGTGCCAGCAGCTCGACAGGGATGGACGAGCAGTACTTC.

The chain links TRBV7-3 to TRBJ2-6; perhaps TRBD1 as D (6 bases). With 0 bases removed from V and 2 bases from J, the gap between germline ends came to 8 bases. Per germline, CDR1 SGHTA and CDR2 FQGTGA. The CDR3 consists of 16 residues. CDR3 sequence reads: CASSLTWGPGANVLTF. In nucleotides, the CDR3 is TGTGCCAGCAGCTTAACATGGGGGCCTGGGGCCAACGTCCTGACTTTC.

CDR3 sequence: CAISEDRLNTEAFF. The DNA of the CDR3 is TGTGCCATCAGTGAGGACAGGTTGAACACTGAAGCTTTCTTT. This chain links TRBV10-3 with TRBJ1-1; D is possibly TRBD1 (6 bases). Trimming stripped 2 bases from V and 0 bases from J, with 7 bases between. Looked up from germline, CDR1 is ENHRY and CDR2 is SYGVKD. This CDR3 comprises 14 residues.

The rearrangement joins TRBV5-4 to TRBJ2-2; a weak D match, TRBD1 (5 bases). The V gene's germline CDR1 is SGHNT and CDR2 YYREEE (reference sequence). CDR3 length: 11 residues. V lost 10 bases, J lost 5 bases, and 9 bases lay in between. The DNA for the CDR3 is TGTGCCTCCCAGGGTACCGGGGAGCTGTTTTTT. As protein: CASQGTGELFF.

The chain joins TRBV9 to TRBJ2-2; no clear D gene. Germline lookup yields CDR1 SGDLS and CDR2 YYNGEE. This CDR3 is built from 14 residues. V was cut by 4 bases and J by 2 bases, with 9 bases left in between. CDR3 coding DNA: TGTGCCAGCAGCCCAACAGTTAACACCGGGGAGCTGTTTTTT. Its translation is CASSPTVNTGELFF.

As to this clone: This sample includes further DNA sequences coding for the same CDR3. The gene calls are TRBV19 and TRBJ1-2; 11 bases agree with TRBD1. This CDR3 comprises 16 residues. The trim removed 4 bases at V and 8 bases at J, leaving 12 bases unmatched. Germline V gene data show CDR1 as LNHDA and CDR2 as SQIVND (reference sequence). The CDR3 protein is CASSKWTGGSGGGYTF. In DNA, the CDR3 is TGTGCCAGTAGTAAGTGGACAGGGGGCTCCGGAGGGGGCTACACCTTC.

V is TRBV19 and J is TRBJ2-1; no reliable D call. CDR3 length: 15 amino acids. CDR1 and CDR2 from the germline V gene are LNHDA and SQIVND (reference sequence). V dropped 5 bases and J dropped 1 base, with 12 bases sitting between them. CDR3 nucleotide sequence: TGTGCCAGTAGTCCGTGGGCCGGATCCTACAATGAGCAGTTCTTC. It encodes CASSPWAGSYNEQFF.

This chain links TRBV4-1 with TRBJ2-1; D perhaps matches TRBD2 (6 bases). The CDR3 extends over 12 amino acids. CDR1 and CDR2 from the germline V gene are MGHRA and YSYEKL. Trimming took 1 base from V and 10 from J, leaving 8 bases between them. CDR3 in amino acids: CASSQAAGEQFF. In DNA form, the CDR3 reads TGCGCCAGCAGCCAAGCGGCGGGGGAGCAGTTCTTC.

The chain carries TRBV4-1 and TRBJ2-7; 11 bases are shared with TRBD1. With V trimmed by 1 base and J by 2 bases, 1 base remained unmatched. CDR1 is MGHRA, CDR2 YSYEKL, per germline. This CDR3 has 15 residues. The CDR3 DNA follows: TGCGCCAGCAGCCAAGGGACAGGGGGCACCTACGAGCAGTACTTC. It specifies CASSQGTGGTYEQYF.